The present entry profiles one T cell receptor (beta chain) with its context. This sample was included in a study of response to subunit inactivated influenza vaccine. TCRdb itself ran the RT-PCR reads through MiXCR, one entry per CDR3 protein. The sample has fewer than 650,000 distinct CDR3 sequences, under 15% seen once; the top ten hold less than 15%. There are 14 residues in the CDR3. V lost 3 bases to trimming and J lost 0 bases, with 11 bases between them. The V gene's germline CDR1 is DFQATT and CDR2 SNEGSKA (reference sequence). The sample in question was PBMCs from blood, obtained about 6 weeks after vaccination. J is TRBJ1-1 and V is TRBV20-1; the D gene is possibly TRBD1 (5 bases). The clonotype was recovered from a man between 50 and 59 years old who received an inactivated influenza vaccine. The CDR3 nucleotides read TGCAGTGCTAGGGTAGGGGTCCTGAACACTGAAGCTTTCTTT. Translation: CSARVGVLNTEAFF.